These T cell receptor beta chains were read from a single sample in a study of vaccination and CD4 T cells after COVID-19. These receptors lack a known antigen. Via MiXCR, TCRdb re-called the PCR reads, giving one row per CDR3 protein. The table includes 6,500 or so distinct CDR3 sequences, 40% to 50% detected once. Sequenced input: CD4+ T cells from blood, cultured in vitro. These receptors were taken from a human donor in good health. The CDR3 runs from the conserved cysteine through the conserved F or W. The D gene is left open where the match is weak. Clone size appears in some rows only: once, few, many, or a class for an expanded clone.

>TRBJ1-2|TRBV7-2|few|TRBD1
TGTGCCAGCAGCCCTCGGACAGGGTTGTATGGCTACACCTTC
CASSPRTGLYGYTF
>TRBJ2-7|TRBV7-9|few|.
TGTGCCAGCAGCCCGGGGGCACTAGCGTCTGGCTTCGAGCAGTACTTC
CASSPGALASGFEQYF
>TRBJ2-1|TRBV20-1|.|.
TGCAGTGCTACCCCAACCCCCCGGGACTCACCGTACAATGAGCAGTTCTTC
CSATPTPRDSPYNEQFF
>TRBJ2-2|TRBV6-2/TRBV6-3|few|.
TGTGCCAGCGGTCCAACTAACACCGGGGAGCTGTTTTTT
CASGPTNTGELFF
>TRBJ2-7|TRBV14|.|TRBD1
TGTGCCAGCAGCCCGTTCGACAGGGACCACGAGCAGTACTTC
CASSPFDRDHEQYF
>TRBJ2-3|TRBV25-1|.|.
TGTGCCAGCATATCAGGGTTCGGCACAGATACGCAGTATTTT
CASISGFGTDTQYF
>TRBJ1-1|TRBV10-2|.|TRBD1
TGCGCCAGCAGGGACCCAGACAGGGGGGGGACTGAAGCTTTCTTT
CASRDPDRGGTEAFF
>TRBJ1-2|TRBV28|.|TRBD1
TGTGCCAGCAGTACGACAGGGGCGGGCGACTATGGCTACACCTTC
CASSTTGAGDYGYTF
>TRBJ1-1|TRBV10-3|.|.
TGTGCCATCAGTGAGCTCAGGGTCGCTGAAGCTTTCTTT
CAISELRVAEAFF
>TRBJ1-2|TRBV5-5|.|.
TGTGCCAGCAGCTTCCTAGGACAACCATATGGCTACACCTTC
CASSFLGQPYGYTF
>TRBJ1-2|TRBV29-1|.|TRBD1
TGCAGCGTTGAAAGGGGGCTGGGCTATGGCTACACCTTC
CSVERGLGYGYTF
>TRBJ1-5|TRBV2|.|TRBD1
TGTGCCAGCACCAGGGACAGGGGAAATCAGCCCCAGCATTTT
CASTRDRGNQPQHF
>TRBJ1-2|TRBV24-1|few|TRBD1
TGTGCCACCAGTGATGCCGGGACAGGCCTCAATGGCTACACCTTC
CATSDAGTGLNGYTF
>TRBJ1-2|TRBV6-1|.|.
TGTGCCAGCAGTGAATTGTCCGGGGGCTATGGCTACACCTTC
CASSELSGGYGYTF
>TRBJ1-1|TRBV7-2|.|.
TGTGCCAGCAGCGCGGACCCTAAGAACACTGAAGCTTTCTTT
CASSADPKNTEAFF
>TRBJ2-7|TRBV27|few|TRBD1
TGTGCCACCAAGCTTCGGGACAGACTATACTACGAGCAGTACTTC
CATKLRDRLYYEQYF
>TRBJ1-2|TRBV27|.|.
TGTGCCAGCAGTTTACGCTCGCCCCCCGGGGGTGGCTACACCTTC
CASSLRSPPGGGYTF
>TRBJ1-1|TRBV6-5|.|.
TGTGCCAGCAGTTACTCGTCGAACACTGAAGCTTTCTTT
CASSYSSNTEAFF
>TRBJ1-1|TRBV6-5|.|.
TGTGCCAGCAGTTACTTGGGGCAGAACACTGAAGCTTTCTTT
CASSYLGQNTEAFF
>TRBJ1-2|TRBV30|.|.
TGTGCCTGGCCTGAAGGCTACACCTTC
CAWPEGYTF
>TRBJ1-2|TRBV5-1|.|.
TGCGCCAGCAGCCCACAGGGACATGGCTACACCTTC
CASSPQGHGYTF
>TRBJ2-7|TRBV4-1|.|.
TGCGCCAGCAGCCAGCGGGACCCGGGCCTTTACGAGCAGTACTTC
CASSQRDPGLYEQYF
>TRBJ1-1|TRBV20-1|.|.
TGCAGTGCCGACGGGGAGGCGGACACTGAAGCTTTCTTT
CSADGEADTEAFF
>TRBJ1-1|TRBV12-3/TRBV12-4|.|.
TGTGCCAGCAGCCACCGACGGCAGGGTATAGCTTTCTTT
CASSHRRQGIAFF
>TRBJ2-2|TRBV6-1|.|.
TGTGCCAGCAGACGGGAATGGAAGGGGAACACCGGGGAGCTGTTTTTT
CASRREWKGNTGELFF
>TRBJ2-1|TRBV19|.|TRBD2
TGTGCCAGTACCCTAGGACTAGCGGGGGGGCATCAGGTCTTC
CASTLGLAGGHQVF